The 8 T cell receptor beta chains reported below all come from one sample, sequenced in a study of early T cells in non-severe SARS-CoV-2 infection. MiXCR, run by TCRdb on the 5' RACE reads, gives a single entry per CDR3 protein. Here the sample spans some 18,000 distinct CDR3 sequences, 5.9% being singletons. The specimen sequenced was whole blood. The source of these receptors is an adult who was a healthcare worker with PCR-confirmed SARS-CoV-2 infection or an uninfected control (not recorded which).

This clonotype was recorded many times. CDR3 in DNA: TGCAGTGGGACCGGGTCTAGCAATCAGCCCCAGCATTTT. Translated: CSGTGSSNQPQHF. The genes are TRBV20-1 and TRBJ1-5, with D unclear. The germline gives CDR1 DFQATT, CDR2 SNEGSKA (reference sequence). The length of the CDR3 is 13 residues. V was clipped by 7 bases and J by 0 bases, with 10 bases between them.

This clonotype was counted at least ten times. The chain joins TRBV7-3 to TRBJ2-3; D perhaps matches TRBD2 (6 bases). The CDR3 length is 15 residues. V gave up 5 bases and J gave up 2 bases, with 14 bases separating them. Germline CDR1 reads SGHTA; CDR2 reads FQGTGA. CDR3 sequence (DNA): TGTGCCAGCAGCCGGAGTAGCGGCGCCACAGATACGCAGTATTTT. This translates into CASSRSSGATDTQYF.

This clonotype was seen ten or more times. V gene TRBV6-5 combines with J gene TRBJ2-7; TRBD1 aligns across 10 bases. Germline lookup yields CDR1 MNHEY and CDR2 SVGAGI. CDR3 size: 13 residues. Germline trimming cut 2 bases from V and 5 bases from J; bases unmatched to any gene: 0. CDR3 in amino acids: CASSYGTGDEQYF. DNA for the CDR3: TGTGCCAGCAGTTACGGGACAGGGGACGAGCAGTACTTC.

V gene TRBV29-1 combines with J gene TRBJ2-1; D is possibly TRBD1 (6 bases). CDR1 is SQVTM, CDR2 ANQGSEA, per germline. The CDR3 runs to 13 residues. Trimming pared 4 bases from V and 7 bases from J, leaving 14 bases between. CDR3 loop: CSVGDTAPNEQFF. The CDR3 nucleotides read TGCAGCGTTGGGGACACGGCCCCTAATGAGCAGTTCTTC.

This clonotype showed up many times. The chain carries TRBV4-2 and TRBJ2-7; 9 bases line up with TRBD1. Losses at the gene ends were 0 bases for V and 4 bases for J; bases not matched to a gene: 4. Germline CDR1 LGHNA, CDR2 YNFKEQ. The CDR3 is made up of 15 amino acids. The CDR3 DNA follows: TGTGCCAGCAGCCAAGATACAGGGGGCTTTTACGAGCAGTACTTC. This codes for CASSQDTGGFYEQYF.

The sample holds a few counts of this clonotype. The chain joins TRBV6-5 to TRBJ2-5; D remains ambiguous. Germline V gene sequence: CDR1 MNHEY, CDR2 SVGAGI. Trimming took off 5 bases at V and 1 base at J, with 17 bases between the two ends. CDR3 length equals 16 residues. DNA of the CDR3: TGTGCCAGCAGTGGCCCCCGGGCAGACTTCCAAGAGACCCAGTACTTC. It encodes CASSGPRADFQETQYF.

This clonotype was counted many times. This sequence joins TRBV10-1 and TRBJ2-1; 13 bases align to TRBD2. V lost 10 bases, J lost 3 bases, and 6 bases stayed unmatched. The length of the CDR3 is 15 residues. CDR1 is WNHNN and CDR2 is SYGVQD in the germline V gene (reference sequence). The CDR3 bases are TGCGCCACCCCGACTAGCGGGAGGATCTACAATGAGCAGTTCTTC. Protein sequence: CATPTSGRIYNEQFF.

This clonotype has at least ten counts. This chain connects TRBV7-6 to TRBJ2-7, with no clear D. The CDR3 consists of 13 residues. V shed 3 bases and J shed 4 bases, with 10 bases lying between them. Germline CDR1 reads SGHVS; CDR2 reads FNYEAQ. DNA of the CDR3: TGTGCCAGCAGCTTTGGGGTGTTGTACGAGCAGTACTTC. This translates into CASSFGVLYEQYF.